The sequence of this T cell receptor beta chain was determined in a study of T cell responses to AZD1222 COVID-19 vaccine. Overall study findings and caveats: Samples come after the peak T cell response, not at day 14. With dominance at 160-218 and 743-854, vaccine-associated CD4 TCRs spanned spike. A rise in Spike-specific TCR breadth and depth followed two AZD1222 doses.

Profiled with immunoSEQ multiplex PCR; TCRdb holds only in-frame clones, not every one. The data show 150,000 or so clones, about nine tenths seen once. Remarks on this clone: Its antigen is currently unknown.

Germline assignment: CDR1 MNHEY and CDR2 SVGEGT. V gave up 5 bases and J gave up 6 bases; unmatched junction bases: 8. The CDR3 loop spans 15 amino acids. The clonotype was recovered from an adult in good health. V gene TRBV6-2 or TRBV6-3 combines with J gene TRBJ2-7; TRBD1 matches 12 bases. Here the sequenced sample was peripheral blood, taken on day 0 of AZD1222 vaccination. The CDR3 loop is CASSQPGQGAVEQYF. CDR3 coding DNA: TGTGCCAGCAGTCAACCGGGACAGGGGGCTGTCGAGCAGTACTTC.